The rows below give T cell receptor beta chains drawn from one sample of a study of CD8+ T cells in alopecia areata. Sequencing was performed with immunoSEQ multiplex PCR; in TCRdb, only in-frame clones are kept and a portion is missing. Among approximately 150,000 clones, about 54% were seen once, and the ten largest hold approximately 16%. Sample: CD4+ T cells sorted from blood, taken at approximately week 60, from a patient treated with tofacitinib. The receptors derive from a human donor with alopecia areata. Both conserved end residues are part of each CDR3. The D gene is left open where the match is weak. Size is omitted from some rows. Given values are once, few, many or a class for expanded clones.

>TRBJ1-3|.|TRBV27|.
TGTGCCAGCAGTTTTGGAGGGTCCGGAAACACCATATATTTT
CASSFGGSGNTIYF
>TRBJ2-3|.|TRBV27|.
TGTGCCAGCAGTCCTCGGACTGCTCCACGAGATACGCAGTATTTT
CASSPRTAPRDTQYF
>TRBJ2-1|TRBD1|TRBV6-1|few
TGTGCCAGCAGTGGAAGGGACAGACCTCTTAAGGATGAGCAGTTCTTC
CASSGRDRPLKDEQFF
>TRBJ2-5|.|TRBV5-1|.
TGCGCCAGCAGCGGGTCAAGAGAGACCCAGTACTTC
CASSGSRETQYF
>TRBJ2-3|.|TRBV9|.
TGTGCCAGCAGCGTACAAGTTGGCACAGATACGCAGTATTTT
CASSVQVGTDTQYF
>TRBJ1-1|.|TRBV29-1|few
TGCAGCGTTGTTGAGGGCACCCAAGCTTTCTTT
CSVVEGTQAFF
>TRBJ1-1|.|TRBV14|few
TGTGCCAGCAGCCGTAGCAGGGGCACTGAAGCTTTCTTT
CASSRSRGTEAFF
>TRBJ2-3|TRBD2|TRBV6-5|few
TGTGCCAGCACAAGCGGGGTTCCAGATACGCAGTATTTT
CASTSGVPDTQYF
>TRBJ2-3|.|TRBV5-1|.
TGCGCCAGCAGGCGTCAAGCCGGCACAGATACGCAGTATTTT
CASRRQAGTDTQYF
>TRBJ2-7|TRBD2|TRBV10-3|.
TGTGCCATCAGTGAGAGGAGCGGGGGAAGCTCCTACGAGCAGTACTTC
CAISERSGGSSYEQYF
>TRBJ1-3|.|TRBV29-1|.
TGCAGCGTCCAAATGGTGGGCAGCTTTGGAAACACCATATATTTT
CSVQMVGSFGNTIYF
>TRBJ1-2|.|TRBV30|few
TGTGCCTGGAGTGTGCAGGCTAACTATGGCTACACCTTC
CAWSVQANYGYTF
>TRBJ2-7|.|TRBV29-1|.
TGCAGCGTTGAAAGTAGCTACGAGCAGTACTTC
CSVESSYEQYF
>TRBJ1-5|TRBD1|TRBV30|many
TGTGCCTGGAGTGGGGCAGGGGGCTATAGCAATCAGCCCCAGCATTTT
CAWSGAGGYSNQPQHF
>TRBJ2-7|.|TRBV29-1|.
TGCAGCGTTGCCGGCCTTACCCTCAAGGGAGAGCAGTACTTC
CSVAGLTLKGEQYF
>TRBJ1-5|TRBD1|TRBV6-1|.
TGTGCCAGCAGCGTGGACAGGGGCGATCAGCCCCAGCATTTT
CASSVDRGDQPQHF
>TRBJ1-1|.|TRBV29-1|.
TGCAGCGTCCAAGCCCAGGGAGGAGGCACTGAAGCTTTCTTT
CSVQAQGGGTEAFF
>TRBJ2-7|.|TRBV6-6|.
TGTGCCAGCAGAGACCTGGGGACGAGGGGTCTCGAGCAGTACTTC
CASRDLGTRGLEQYF
>TRBJ1-6|.|TRBV4-2|few
TGTGCCAGCAGCCAAGAGGGGAGCTCCTATAATTCACCCCTCCACTTT
CASSQEGSSYNSPLHF
>TRBJ2-3|.|TRBV5-1|.
TGCGCCAGCAGCTTCCCGCTACAGGGTCTAGATACGCAGTATTTT
CASSFPLQGLDTQYF
>TRBJ1-5|.|TRBV4-1|.
TGCGCCAGCAGCCAAGGATTATTGCCCGTTGGGGAGCCCCAGCATTTT
CASSQGLLPVGEPQHF
>TRBJ1-2|.|TRBV6-1|.
TGTGCCAGCAGTGAACAAAACTATGGCTACACCTTC
CASSEQNYGYTF
>TRBJ2-3|TRBD1|TRBV20-1|.
TGCAGTGCTAACAGGGGAGATACGCAGTATTTT
CSANRGDTQYF
>TRBJ2-7|TRBD1|TRBV5-1|.
TGCGCCAGCAGCACGACAGGGGACTCCTACGAGCAGTACTTC
CASSTTGDSYEQYF
>TRBJ2-7|.|TRBV29-1|few
TGCAGCGCCGGGGTTCACGAGCAGTACTTC
CSAGVHEQYF
>TRBJ1-6|.|TRBV18|few
TGTGCCAGCTCACTAGCAGCCCGGACCAATTCACCCCTCCACTTT
CASSLAARTNSPLHF